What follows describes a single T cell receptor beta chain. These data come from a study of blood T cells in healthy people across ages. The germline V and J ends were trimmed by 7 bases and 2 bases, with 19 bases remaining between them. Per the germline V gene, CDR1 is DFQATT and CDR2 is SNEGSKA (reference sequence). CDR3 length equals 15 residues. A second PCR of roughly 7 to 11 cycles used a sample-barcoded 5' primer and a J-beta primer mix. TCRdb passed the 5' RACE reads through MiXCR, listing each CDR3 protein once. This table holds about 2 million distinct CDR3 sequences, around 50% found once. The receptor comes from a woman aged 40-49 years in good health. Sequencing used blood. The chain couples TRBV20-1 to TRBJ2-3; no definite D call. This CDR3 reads CSDKLFGEATDTQYF. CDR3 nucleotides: TGCAGTGATAAGTTATTCGGAGAGGCCACAGATACGCAGTATTTT.